The 23 T cell receptor beta chains presented below share a single source sample, sequenced in a study of cytomegalovirus exposure and HLA in healthy donors. The study ran its PCR with 60 Vbeta and 13 Jbeta primers. The data were produced by immunoSEQ multiplex PCR, yet TCRdb's version contains in-frame clones alone and is incomplete. The sample includes about 130,000 clones, more than 60% of them seen just once. The material sequenced was PBMCs. These receptor sequences come from a woman between 18 and 29 years old in good health and CMV-seronegative.

The V gene is TRBV4-1, the J gene TRBJ2-1; TRBD2 agrees at 9 bases. The CDR3 has 17 residues. V lost 4 bases and J lost 1; bases outside the gene matches: 8. Germline-derived CDR1 and CDR2 are MGHRA and YSYEKL. The CDR3 DNA sequence: TGCGCCAGCAGCCCAGGACTAGCGAAGAGATCCTACAATGAGCAGTTCTTC. It is translated as CASSPGLAKRSYNEQFF.

The J gene is TRBJ2-1, the V gene TRBV11-2; 7 bases fit TRBD1. The trim removed 3 bases at V and 8 bases at J, leaving 10 bases unmatched. CDR1 is SGHAT and CDR2 is FQNNGV in the germline V gene. CDR3 length: 15 residues. CDR3 in amino acids: CASSFSSTGIDEQFF. CDR3 bases: TGTGCCAGCAGCTTTTCATCGACAGGGATCGATGAGCAGTTCTTC.

This clone came up once. This rearrangement joins TRBV7-9 to TRBJ2-3; TRBD1 matches 7 bases. Germline values: CDR1 SEHNR, CDR2 FQNEAQ (reference sequence). The V and J ends lost 4 bases and 6 bases, in that order; junction bases with no gene match: 4. The CDR3 spans 13 residues. The CDR3 nucleotides read TGTGCCAGCAGCTACCGGGACAGTGATACGCAGTATTTT. Its translation is CASSYRDSDTQYF.

This clone appeared once. The CDR3 region has the DNA TGTGCCAGCAGCTTCGGTCCGAACACCGGGGAGCTGTTTTTT. Residues: CASSFGPNTGELFF. The V call is TRBV5-5, the J call TRBJ2-2; D is unresolved. V lost 2 bases and J 0 bases, leaving 5 bases between the germline ends. The CDR3 length is 14 residues. Germline lookup yields CDR1 SGHKS and CDR2 YYEKEE (reference sequence).

The V call is TRBV27, the J call TRBJ1-2; 7 positions match TRBD1. CDR3 length: 15 amino acids. Germline CDR1 is MNHEY and CDR2 is SMNVEV (reference sequence). Unmatched junction bases numbered 8, after V lost 0 bases and J lost 7 bases. The CDR3 sequence: CASSLSPQTGFGYTF. In DNA form, the CDR3 reads TGTGCCAGCAGTTTATCCCCACAGACAGGGTTTGGCTACACCTTC.

The chain is built from TRBV5-1 and TRBJ2-7, with 7 bases identical to TRBD2. The CDR3 contains 14 residues. V trimming: 0 bases; J trimming: 6 bases; junction bases outside the gene matches: 6. Germline V gene data show CDR1 as SGHRS and CDR2 as YFSETQ. In nucleotides, the CDR3 is TGCGCCAGCAGCTTGGTGCTAGGGAGGGTCGAGCAGTACTTC. This sequence encodes CASSLVLGRVEQYF. Drawing the rest from reference TRBV5-1 and TRBJ2-7, the complete variable domain is KAGVTQTPRYLIKTRGQQVTLSCSPISGHRSVSWYQQTPGQGLQFLFEYFSETQRNKGNFPGRFSGRQFSNSRSEMNVSTLELGDSALYLCASSLVLGRVEQYFGPGTRLTVT.

V and J are TRBV7-6 and TRBJ2-1; D is unresolved. This CDR3 spans 15 amino acids. Trimming took off 4 bases at V and 5 bases at J, with 15 bases between the two ends. The V gene's germline CDR1 is SGHVS and CDR2 FNYEAQ. For the CDR3, the DNA is TGTGCCAGCAGCTCCCTAGGTTCGGAACACAATGAGCAGTTCTTC. Protein product: CASSSLGSEHNEQFF.

This sequence joins TRBV27 and TRBJ2-7; 7 bases align to TRBD2. CDR3 size: 13 residues. J was trimmed by 3 bases and V by 5 bases; bases with no gene match: 4. Germline CDR1 is MNHEY and CDR2 is SMNVEV (reference sequence). The CDR3, as DNA: TGTGCCAGCAGTCCATCGGGAGGCTACGAGCAGTACTTC. It encodes CASSPSGGYEQYF.

This chain links TRBV10-3 with TRBJ1-1; D perhaps matches TRBD1 (5 bases). The V end was cut by 6 bases, the J end by 1 base, with 12 bases between. Germline V gene sequence: CDR1 ENHRY, CDR2 SYGVKD. The CDR3 has 14 residues. In nucleotides, the CDR3 is TGTGCCATCAGGGCCCAGACAGAGAACACTGAAGCTTTCTTT. This encodes CAIRAQTENTEAFF.

The V and J genes are TRBV7-8 and TRBJ2-2; possible D gene TRBD2, 6 bases. Trimming removed 1 base at V and 6 bases at J, with 21 bases between. CDR1 is SGHVS, CDR2 FQNEAQ, per germline. The CDR3 spans 18 residues. The CDR3 spells CASSLGAGRKRRAGELFF. As DNA, the CDR3 is TGTGCCAGCAGCTTAGGGGCGGGGAGAAAGAGGAGAGCCGGGGAGCTGTTTTTT.

The V and J genes are TRBV7-7 and TRBJ2-5, with TRBD2 matching 8 bases. In germline, CDR1 is SSHAT, CDR2 FNYEAQ (reference sequence). Unmatched junction bases numbered 6, after V lost 3 bases and J lost 3 bases. The CDR3 covers 15 residues. The CDR3 protein is CASSFREGGEETQYF. CDR3 sequence (DNA): TGTGCCAGCAGCTTTCGGGAGGGCGGGGAAGAGACCCAGTACTTC.

The chain has TRBV27 and TRBJ2-7; D gene unclear. CDR3 length: 14 residues. Trimming removed 2 bases at V and 0 bases at J, with 8 bases between. Germline loops: CDR1 MNHEY, CDR2 SMNVEV (reference sequence). Here the CDR3 reads CASSLGGSSYEQYF. DNA for the CDR3: TGTGCCAGCAGTTTAGGCGGAAGCTCCTACGAGCAGTACTTC.

This clone appeared once. The J gene is TRBJ1-2, the V gene TRBV19; TRBD1 agrees at 10 bases. CDR1 is LNHDA, CDR2 SQIVND, per germline (reference sequence). With 5 bases clipped from V and 1 base from J, the junction kept 7 bases outside the gene matches. The CDR3 consists of 16 residues. The CDR3 here is CASSSLGQGVNYGYTF. CDR3 coding DNA: TGTGCCAGTAGTTCCCTCGGACAGGGGGTTAACTATGGCTACACCTTC.

This clone was seen only a few times. V and J are TRBV4-1 and TRBJ1-5, with D hard to call. This CDR3 spans 13 amino acids. Germline CDR1 is MGHRA and CDR2 is YSYEKL. V was shortened by 1 base and J by 9 bases, with 10 bases between the two germline ends. This chain's CDR3 is CASSQVPSWPQHF. DNA of the CDR3: TGCGCCAGCAGCCAAGTCCCCTCCTGGCCCCAGCATTTT.

The gene calls are TRBV10-2 and TRBJ2-1, with 9 bases that match TRBD1. Losses at the gene ends were 6 bases for V and 7 bases for J; bases not matched to a gene: 13. Germline assignment: CDR1 WSHSY and CDR2 SAAADI. The CDR3 sequence is 16 residues long. CDR3 amino acids: CASRHGEPGTGNEQFF. The CDR3 DNA is TGCGCCAGCAGACACGGGGAACCCGGGACAGGGAATGAGCAGTTCTTC.

The chain employs TRBV10-3 and TRBJ1-5; 7 bases agree with TRBD1. This CDR3 is built from 15 residues. V lost 8 bases and J lost 6; bases outside the gene matches: 13. Per germline, CDR1 ENHRY and CDR2 SYGVKD. The CDR3 loop is CAIGTNSGGGQPQHF. The CDR3 nucleotides read TGTGCCATCGGGACGAATTCAGGGGGAGGTCAGCCCCAGCATTTT.

The rearrangement joins TRBV11-2 to TRBJ2-1; D is unresolved. Trimming shortened V by 5 bases and J by 4 bases, and 9 bases separated the two germline ends. The CDR3 is 13 amino acids. Germline CDR1 and CDR2: SGHAT and FQNNGV. CDR3 residues: CASSESWYNEQFF. The DNA for the CDR3 is TGTGCCAGCAGCGAAAGCTGGTACAATGAGCAGTTCTTC.

This chain connects TRBV5-1 to TRBJ2-7; 7 positions agree with TRBD2. There are 13 residues in the CDR3. Germline V CDR1 and CDR2: SGHRS, YFSETQ. J was trimmed by 4 bases and V by 1 base; bases with no gene match: 2. The CDR3: CASSLTSEYEQYF. The CDR3 DNA reads as TGCGCCAGCAGCTTGACTAGCGAGTACGAGCAGTACTTC. Complete variable domain (other parts from reference TRBV5-1 and TRBJ2-7): KAGVTQTPRYLIKTRGQQVTLSCSPISGHRSVSWYQQTPGQGLQFLFEYFSETQRNKGNFPGRFSGRQFSNSRSEMNVSTLELGDSALYLCASSLTSEYEQYFGPGTRLTVT.

This sequence joins TRBV10-1 and TRBJ2-2; 9 bases fit TRBD2. Germline CDR1 reads WNHNN; CDR2 reads SYGVQD (reference sequence). J was trimmed by 4 bases and V by 2 bases; bases with no gene match: 2. The CDR3 contains 15 residues. The CDR3 spells CASSEGLATTGELFF. In DNA form, the CDR3 reads TGCGCCAGCAGTGAGGGACTAGCGACCACCGGGGAGCTGTTTTTT.

In this sample, this clone turned up a few times. This chain links TRBV29-1 with TRBJ1-5; D is uncertain. V lost 3 bases, J lost 6 bases, and 12 bases lay in between. Germline V gives CDR1 SQVTM, CDR2 ANQGSEA. The CDR3 is 13 residues long. Written as DNA, the CDR3 is TGCAGCGTTGAGAACCACCCCGGTCAGCCCCAGCATTTT. It is translated as CSVENHPGQPQHF.

The chain joins TRBV9 to TRBJ2-1; 7 nucleotides align to TRBD2. J gave up 6 bases and V 3 bases, and 15 bases lay outside the gene matches. The germline gives CDR1 SGDLS, CDR2 YYNGEE. The CDR3 loop spans 17 amino acids. The CDR3 is CASSATLRQRGSNEQFF. The CDR3 DNA follows: TGTGCCAGCAGCGCGACCCTTCGCCAGCGGGGCTCCAATGAGCAGTTCTTC.

The chain uses TRBV19 and TRBJ1-4; 10 bases fit TRBD1. From germline, CDR1 is LNHDA and CDR2 SQIVND (reference sequence). The CDR3 extends over 17 amino acids. Losses at the gene ends were 3 bases for V and 4 bases for J; bases not matched to a gene: 8. CDR3 in amino acids: CASSMGTGVPINEKLFF. The CDR3 DNA follows: TGTGCCAGTAGTATGGGGACAGGGGTTCCCATTAATGAAAAACTGTTTTTT.

This rearrangement joins TRBV30 to TRBJ2-7; 9 positions match TRBD2. The CDR3 is 13 amino acids. V lost 5 bases, J lost 2 bases, and 4 bases stayed unmatched. Germline assignment: CDR1 GTSNPN and CDR2 SVGIG (reference sequence). For the CDR3, the DNA is TGTGCCTGGTCGGGACTAGCAACCTACGAGCAGTACTTC. Translating it yields CAWSGLATYEQYF.